This T cell receptor beta chain comes out of a study of response to subunit inactivated influenza vaccine. TCRdb analysed the RT-PCR reads with MiXCR anew, one entry per CDR3 protein. This table has hundreds of thousands of distinct CDR3 sequences, around 15% appearing once. Study outcomes and limitations: Authors suggested each seasonal influenza vaccination recruits few new T cells.

The CDR3 has 16 amino acids. Trimming cost V 6 bases and J 0 bases, with 18 bases left between them. CDR1 is DFQATT and CDR2 is SNEGSKA in the germline V gene (reference sequence). About this clonotype: The target antigen is unknown.

This sequence originates from a man aged 50 to 59 who received an inactivated influenza vaccine. Sequenced here: PBMCs from blood, sampled 14 to 15 days before vaccination. The rearrangement uses TRBV20-1 and TRBJ2-1, with D tentatively TRBD2 (5 bases). The CDR3 DNA sequence: TGCAGTGCCAATGGGTACGGGGTGTTCTCCTACAATGAGCAGTTCTTC. Its protein product is CSANGYGVFSYNEQFF.